These 30 T cell receptor beta chains originate from one sample sequenced in a study of T-cell reconstitution after alpha-beta-depleted transplantation in children. Unique molecular identifiers were incorporated into the prepared TCRbeta library. Each CDR3 protein gets one entry after TCRdb re-called the PCR reads with MiXCR. The sample contains fewer than 700,000 distinct CDR3 sequences, under 15% of which appear only once. The sample in question was PBMCs, mostly from graft donor cells, obtained 360 days after TCRalphabeta/CD19-depleted stem cell transplant. The source of these receptors is a male patient under 18 who had a stem cell transplant for acute myeloid leukemia, so the T cells may come from the graft donor.

This clonotype was counted a few times. The chain couples TRBV15 to TRBJ2-7; TRBD2 matches 10 bases. The CDR3 covers 15 residues. V gave up 0 bases and J gave up 6 bases; unmatched junction bases: 5. Germline CDR1 and CDR2: LNHNV and YYDKDF (reference sequence). The CDR3 DNA is TGTGCCACCAGCAGAGATCTAGCGGGAGTAGTCGAGCAGTACTTC. This codes for CATSRDLAGVVEQYF. The full variable domain, its missing parts supplied by reference TRBV15 and TRBJ2-7, is DAMVIQNPRYQVTQFGKPVTLSCSQTLNHNVMYWYQQKSSQAPKLLFHYYDKDFNNEADTPDNFQSRRPNTSFCFLDIRSPGLGDTAMYLCATSRDLAGVVEQYFGPGTRLTVT.

This clonotype has only a few counts. The chain links TRBV4-1 to TRBJ1-1; D gene unclear. V dropped 3 bases and J dropped 5 bases, with 7 bases sitting between them. The CDR3 spans 12 residues. CDR1 and CDR2 (germline): MGHRA, YSYEKL. Here the CDR3 DNA reads TGCGCCAGCAGCCATTGGGATACTGAAGCTTTCTTT. It translates to CASSHWDTEAFF.

The genes are TRBV10-3 and TRBJ1-1; the match to TRBD1 covers 10 bases. This CDR3 has 15 residues. Germline assignment: CDR1 ENHRY and CDR2 SYGVKD. The J segment lost 5 bases and the V segment lost 7 bases, leaving 10 bases of the junction unmatched. The CDR3 spells CAITPGQGLGTEAFF. The CDR3 nucleotides are TGTGCCATCACCCCGGGACAGGGGCTGGGGACTGAAGCTTTCTTT.

This rearrangement joins TRBV27 to TRBJ2-5; D may be TRBD2 (7 bases). The germline V and J ends were trimmed by 6 bases and 5 bases, with 25 bases remaining between them. This CDR3 is 17 amino acids long. CDR1 and CDR2 (germline): MNHEY, SMNVEV (reference sequence). CDR3 sequence reads: CASSLLGAGEVGETQYF. The CDR3, as DNA: TGTGCCAGCAGCCTTTTGGGGGCGGGAGAAGTTGGGGAGACCCAGTACTTC.

This clonotype was seen only a few times. The chain carries TRBV12-3 or TRBV12-4 and TRBJ2-7; D perhaps matches TRBD2 (6 bases). This CDR3 spans 13 amino acids. V shed 7 bases and J shed 7 bases, with 17 bases lying between them. CDR3 in DNA: TGTGCCAGCACTCCTGAGATTAGCGGTGAGCAGTACTTC. This encodes CASTPEISGEQYF.

In this sample, this clonotype turned up a few times. The genes are TRBV6-5 and TRBJ2-7; D not resolved. Germline CDR1 is MNHEY and CDR2 is SVGAGI. Trimming stripped 2 bases from V and 2 bases from J, with 10 bases between. The CDR3 sequence is 14 residues long. The CDR3 loop is CASSYLAETYEQYF. The CDR3 coding sequence is TGTGCCAGCAGTTACCTCGCGGAGACCTACGAGCAGTACTTC.

This clonotype was recorded at least ten times. V and J are TRBV6-5 and TRBJ2-7, with D unresolved. The CDR3 has 17 residues. Germline CDR1 is MNHEY and CDR2 is SVGAGI. The V gene lost 0 bases and the J gene lost 2 bases, with 17 bases spanning the gap. The CDR3 coding sequence is TGTGCCAGCAGTTACTCGTTTTTTAAGGGTAGGGCCTACGAGCAGTACTTC. Translating gives CASSYSFFKGRAYEQYF.

This clonotype has a handful of counts. V is TRBV15 and J is TRBJ2-5; D not certain. Germline V gene sequence: CDR1 LNHNV, CDR2 YYDKDF (reference sequence). The CDR3 contains 15 residues. V gave up 0 bases and J gave up 3 bases, with 11 bases separating them. The CDR3 nucleotides read TGTGCCACCAGCAGAGATGGGGTGGGTGAAGAGACCCAGTACTTC. This codes for CATSRDGVGEETQYF.

This clonotype was found many times. The chain is built from TRBV12-3 or TRBV12-4 and TRBJ2-3, with TRBD1 matching 9 bases. The V and J ends lost 8 bases and 4 bases, in that order; junction bases with no gene match: 13. The CDR3 is 16 residues long. CDR3 protein: CASFWPGTGFPDTQYF. The CDR3 coding sequence is TGTGCCAGCTTCTGGCCCGGGACAGGGTTCCCAGATACGCAGTATTTT.

The chain links TRBV28 to TRBJ1-1; D uncertain. The CDR3 consists of 15 residues. Germline CDR1 MDHEN, CDR2 SYDVKM. Trimming pared 4 bases from V and 1 base from J, leaving 13 bases between. The CDR3, as DNA: TGTGCCAGCAGTTCCCCCGGGAGGAAGAACACTGAAGCTTTCTTT. Amino acid sequence: CASSSPGRKNTEAFF.

There are a few counts of this clonotype. The gene calls are TRBV20-1 and TRBJ2-7; 7 positions match TRBD2. CDR1 and CDR2 (germline): DFQATT, SNEGSKA (reference sequence). The J segment lost 2 bases and the V segment lost 0 bases, leaving 4 bases of the junction unmatched. CDR3 length equals 14 residues. CDR3 sequence reads: CSARELAEPYEQYF. CDR3 bases: TGCAGTGCTAGAGAGCTAGCGGAACCCTACGAGCAGTACTTC.

The table lists this clonotype with a few counts. The chain couples TRBV27 to TRBJ2-3; 8 nucleotides match TRBD2. CDR1 and CDR2 from the germline V gene are MNHEY and SMNVEV (reference sequence). This CDR3 contains 15 residues. Trimming at V came to 6 bases and at J to 4 bases, leaving 9 bases not matched to a gene. In nucleotides, the CDR3 is TGTGCCAGCAGCGCCGGGACTAGTGGCTCAGATACGCAGTATTTT. Protein sequence: CASSAGTSGSDTQYF.

The CDR3 DNA follows: TGTGCCAGTAGTAATACAGGGGCCTATAATTCACCCCTCCACTTT. Translation: CASSNTGAYNSPLHF. The genes are TRBV19 and TRBJ1-6; 7 positions agree with TRBD1. This CDR3 has 15 residues. The germline gives CDR1 LNHDA, CDR2 SQIVND (reference sequence). J was trimmed by 2 bases and V by 4 bases; bases with no gene match: 2.

This clonotype has just a few counts. The chain uses TRBV5-1 and TRBJ1-2; 8 bases align to TRBD1. The germline CDR1 and CDR2 sequences are SGHRS and YFSETQ. The CDR3 has 14 amino acids. The V segment lost 3 bases and the J segment 3 bases; nucleotides outside the gene matches: 4. CDR3 sequence: CASSSTGADYGYTF. Here the CDR3 DNA reads TGCGCCAGCAGCTCGACAGGGGCGGACTATGGCTACACCTTC.

This clonotype was detected only a few times. The chain recombines TRBV7-9 with TRBJ2-5; 8 bases match TRBD1. There are 15 residues in the CDR3. Germline assignment: CDR1 SEHNR and CDR2 FQNEAQ (reference sequence). The V and J ends lost 2 bases and 5 bases, in that order; junction bases with no gene match: 7. The CDR3 DNA follows: TGTGCCAGCAGCTTATGGAGGACAGGGAGGGAGACCCAGTACTTC. As protein: CASSLWRTGRETQYF.

The rearrangement joins TRBV20-1 to TRBJ2-7, with TRBD1 matching 7 bases. J gave up 2 bases and V 3 bases, and 7 bases lay outside the gene matches. CDR1 and CDR2 from the germline V gene are DFQATT and SNEGSKA (reference sequence). There are 14 residues in the CDR3. The CDR3 loop is CSARLTGTAYEQYF. The CDR3 nucleotides are TGCAGTGCTAGGTTGACCGGGACAGCCTACGAGCAGTACTTC.

The chain links TRBV10-3 to TRBJ2-3; 8 bases align to TRBD2. V shed 2 bases, J shed 1 base, and the junction held 5 bases outside the gene matches. The CDR3 is 16 amino acids. Looked up from germline, CDR1 is ENHRY and CDR2 is SYGVKD. The CDR3 loop is CAISEATSGGTDTQYF. Here the CDR3 DNA reads TGTGCCATCAGTGAGGCAACTAGCGGTGGCACAGATACGCAGTATTTT.

The V gene is TRBV3-1, the J gene TRBJ2-5, with D perhaps being TRBD1 or TRBD2 (8 bases each). Looked up from germline, CDR1 is LGHDT and CDR2 is YNNKEL (reference sequence). There are 19 residues in the CDR3. V was cut by 6 bases and J by 3 bases, with 29 bases left in between. CDR3 amino acids: CASSLIVAGQASQEETQYF. The CDR3 nucleotides read TGTGCCAGCAGTTTAATTGTAGCGGGACAGGCGAGTCAAGAAGAGACCCAGTACTTC.

The chain couples TRBV5-1 to TRBJ1-3; D ambiguous. The germline V gene has CDR1 SGHRS and CDR2 YFSETQ. Trimming removed 0 bases at V and 0 bases at J, with 7 bases between. This CDR3 has 15 amino acids. The CDR3 spells CASSLDSLSGNTIYF. The CDR3 DNA sequence: TGCGCCAGCAGCTTGGACAGCCTCTCTGGAAACACCATATATTTT.

The V and J genes are TRBV6-2 or TRBV6-3 and TRBJ2-5, with D tentatively TRBD1 (5 bases). The germline V and J ends were trimmed by 5 bases and 5 bases, with 21 bases remaining between them. CDR3 length equals 16 residues. CDR1 and CDR2 (germline): MNHEY, SVGEGT. In DNA form, the CDR3 reads TGTGCCAGCAGTCACCCGTGGGTCAGGGCGCGGGAGACCCAGTACTTC. This translates into CASSHPWVRARETQYF.

This clonotype was detected only a few times. V usage is TRBV18 and J usage is TRBJ2-7, with 8 bases that match TRBD1. There are 14 residues in the CDR3. Germline V CDR1 and CDR2: KGHSH, LQKENI. V trimming: 4 bases; J trimming: 2 bases; junction bases outside the gene matches: 4. The CDR3 region is CASSRDRGAYEQYF. The CDR3, as DNA: TGTGCCAGCTCACGTGACAGGGGTGCCTACGAGCAGTACTTC.

The chain carries TRBV18 and TRBJ1-5; unclear D gene. V gave up 0 bases and J gave up 2 bases, with 11 bases separating them. Per the germline V gene, CDR1 is KGHSH and CDR2 is LQKENI. The CDR3 length is 16 residues. The CDR3 DNA reads as TGTGCCAGCTCACCACCGTATCCCGAGGGCAATCAGCCCCAGCATTTT. This encodes CASSPPYPEGNQPQHF.

V is TRBV5-1 and J is TRBJ2-5, with 8 bases that match TRBD1. Germline-derived CDR1 and CDR2 are SGHRS and YFSETQ. The junction had 14 bases not matched to a gene; V was cut back by 4 bases and J by 0 bases. The CDR3 sequence is 18 residues long. This CDR3 is CASSPGTGSFGYQETQYF. CDR3 bases: TGCGCCAGCAGCCCGGGGACAGGCAGTTTCGGATACCAAGAGACCCAGTACTTC.

This clonotype was recorded once. V usage is TRBV11-2 and J usage is TRBJ2-7; 11 bases match TRBD2. The germline CDR1 and CDR2 sequences are SGHAT and FQNNGV. V dropped 1 base and J dropped 5; count of bases not matched to a gene: 16. The CDR3 contains 19 residues. CDR3 loop: CASSLVRLAGGLLVDEQYF. CDR3 nucleotide sequence: TGTGCCAGCAGCTTAGTAAGGCTAGCGGGAGGTCTTCTCGTGGACGAGCAGTACTTC.

The V gene is TRBV24-1, the J gene TRBJ2-7, with 10 bases that match TRBD1. Germline values: CDR1 KGHDR, CDR2 SFDVKD. Losses at the gene ends were 4 bases for V and 2 bases for J; bases not matched to a gene: 7. This CDR3 is built from 16 residues. The CDR3 loop is CATSDPGQGGPYEQYF. The CDR3 bases are TGTGCCACCAGTGACCCTGGACAGGGGGGTCCCTACGAGCAGTACTTC.

The rearrangement uses TRBV20-1 and TRBJ1-1; D not resolved. Between the trimmed V and J ends, which lost 7 bases and 3 bases, there was a span of 15 bases. The length of the CDR3 is 13 residues. The germline gives CDR1 DFQATT, CDR2 SNEGSKA (reference sequence). Written as DNA, the CDR3 is TGCAGTGGGGCCCAAGAGGAGGACACTGAAGCTTTCTTT. Its translation: CSGAQEEDTEAFF.

This clonotype has ten or more counts. The chain combines TRBV25-1 with TRBJ2-7; 11 bases map to TRBD2. The CDR3 is 18 residues long. Per the germline V gene, CDR1 is MGHDK and CDR2 is SYGVNS. Unmatched junction bases numbered 19, after V lost 5 bases and J lost 7 bases. CDR3 loop: CASSPRDRALAGGHEQYF. The CDR3 coding sequence is TGTGCCAGCAGTCCCCGGGACAGGGCGCTAGCGGGAGGCCATGAGCAGTACTTC.

The V gene is TRBV19, the J gene TRBJ2-1, with TRBD2 matching 11 bases. Germline V gives CDR1 LNHDA, CDR2 SQIVND (reference sequence). After removal of 3 bases from V and 3 bases from J, the junction contained 10 bases not matched to a gene. This CDR3 is built from 18 residues. The CDR3 DNA reads TGTGCCAGTAGTATGTCGAGCCTAGCGGGAGGCCTCTACAATGAGCAGTTCTTC. This sequence encodes CASSMSSLAGGLYNEQFF.

There are a few counts of this clonotype. The genes are TRBV2 and TRBJ1-5, with TRBD1 matching 7 bases. This CDR3 has 16 amino acids. Germline V gives CDR1 SNHLY, CDR2 FYNNEI. Trimming took 6 bases from V and 1 from J; bases not matched to a gene: 9. In nucleotides, the CDR3 is TGTGCCAGCAGGAGCATCGAGGACAGGAGCAATCAGCCCCAGCATTTT. Its translation: CASRSIEDRSNQPQHF.

This clonotype turned up a few times. The chain has TRBV13 and TRBJ2-5, with a tentative D call TRBD2 (6 bases). Germline lookup yields CDR1 PRHDT and CDR2 FYEKMQ (reference sequence). The CDR3 sequence is 15 residues long. V was clipped by 2 bases and J by 5 bases, with 15 bases between them. The CDR3 DNA is TGTGCCAGCAGCTTAATTGCGGGGCGCGCGGAGACCCAGTACTTC. It is translated as CASSLIAGRAETQYF.